The clone carrying this T cell receptor (beta chain) came up many times. These data belong to a study of T-cell reconstitution after alpha-beta-depleted transplantation in children. Preparation of the TCRbeta library was carried out with unique molecular identifiers. TCRdb re-called the PCR reads with MiXCR, one entry per CDR3 protein. The data contain 200,000 to 250,000 distinct CDR3 sequences, around 9.5% of them singletons. Germline CDR1 MRHNA, CDR2 SNTAGT. V shed 2 bases and J 5 bases; nucleotides not matched to a gene: 3. The CDR3 spans 15 residues. The chain has TRBV6-4 and TRBJ2-1; 10 positions match TRBD2. This sequence was found in a human donor who donated a stem cell graft to a child with acute lymphoblastic leukemia. This specimen was PBMCs from the stem cell graft donor, taken from the stem cell graft. The CDR3 loop is CASSDGAGGNNEQFF. The CDR3, as DNA: TGTGCCAGCAGTGACGGAGCGGGGGGGAACAATGAGCAGTTCTTC.